This entry lists 14 T cell receptor beta chains sequenced from one sample in a study of long-term antiretroviral therapy in people with HIV. Runs used v3.0 of the immunoSEQ assay and were done at survey level. TCRdb's table, derived via immunoSEQ multiplex PCR, lists solely in-frame clones and lacks some. This table holds tens of thousands of clones, roughly four fifths found once. The starting material was unsorted PBMCs, obtained 1 year after starting antiretroviral therapy. These TCRs come from a man aged 18 to 29 with HIV.

The chain is built from TRBV7-9 and TRBJ1-4; D gene uncertain. CDR3 length equals 14 residues. The V end lost 5 bases, the J end lost 8 bases, and 15 bases lay between the germline ends. Germline V lookup: CDR1 SEHNR, CDR2 FQNEAQ (reference sequence). CDR3 amino acids: CASSADLRREKLFF. In nucleotides, the CDR3 is TGTGCCAGCAGCGCGGACTTAAGAAGGGAAAAACTGTTTTTT. Together with reference TRBV7-9 and TRBJ1-4, the CDR3 gives the full variable domain: DTGVSQNPRHKITKRGQNVTFRCDPISEHNRLYWYRQTLGQGPEFLTYFQNEAQLEKSRLLSDRFSAERPKGSFSTLEIQRTEQGDSAMYLCASSADLRREKLFFGSGTQLSVL.

The chain recombines TRBV10-3 with TRBJ2-7; D not certain. CDR1 is ENHRY, CDR2 SYGVKD, per germline. V was cut by 8 bases and J by 0 bases, with 17 bases left in between. The CDR3 extends over 15 amino acids. The CDR3 here is CAILRTDPHSYEQYF. DNA of the CDR3: TGTGCCATCCTCAGAACAGATCCACACTCCTACGAGCAGTACTTC.

The V and J genes are TRBV7-8 and TRBJ2-7; no definite D call. The germline V gene encodes CDR1 SGHVS and CDR2 FQNEAQ. The CDR3 extends over 11 amino acids. Trimming stripped 2 bases from V and 8 bases from J, with 7 bases between. CDR3 coding DNA: TGTGCCAGCAGCTTACTGAATAAGCAGTACTTC. It codes for CASSLLNKQYF. Using reference TRBV7-8 and TRBJ2-7 for the parts outside the CDR3, the full variable domain is GAGVSQSPRYKVAKRGQDVALRCDPISGHVSLFWYQQALGQGPEFLTYFQNEAQLDKSGLPSDRFFAERPEGSVSTLKIQRTQQEDSAVYLCASSLLNKQYFGPGTRLTVT.

This clone was counted a few times. The chain carries TRBV2 and TRBJ1-1; TRBD1 agrees at 8 bases. Germline V CDR1 and CDR2: SNHLY, FYNNEI. There are 15 residues in the CDR3. V was pared by 5 bases and J by 10 bases, with 15 bases of the junction left unmatched. This CDR3 reads CASSKDAGQGGGAFF. Here the CDR3 DNA reads TGTGCCAGCAGTAAGGACGCCGGACAGGGAGGTGGAGCTTTCTTT.

This chain joins TRBV6-4 and TRBJ1-1; 7 bases match TRBD1. The CDR3 sequence is 14 residues long. Looked up from germline, CDR1 is MRHNA and CDR2 is SNTAGT. The junction had 7 bases not matched to a gene; V was cut back by 5 bases and J by 4 bases. The CDR3 here is CASSFETGSTEAFF. The CDR3 DNA reads TGTGCCAGCAGTTTTGAGACAGGGTCCACTGAAGCTTTCTTT.

The chain has TRBV19 and TRBJ1-5; D gene uncertain. This CDR3 contains 15 residues. Trimming stripped 3 bases from V and 0 bases from J, with 9 bases between. The V gene's germline CDR1 is LNHDA and CDR2 SQIVND (reference sequence). For the CDR3, the DNA is TGTGCCAGTAGTATGGCAGGCTATAGCAATCAGCCCCAGCATTTT. As protein: CASSMAGYSNQPQHF.

The chain employs TRBV19 and TRBJ2-7; 7 positions match TRBD1. The CDR3 spans 14 residues. Trimming at V came to 2 bases and at J to 2 bases, leaving 3 bases not matched to a gene. The germline V gene encodes CDR1 LNHDA and CDR2 SQIVND (reference sequence). The CDR3 spells CASSISRGPYEQYF. The CDR3 DNA follows: TGTGCCAGTAGTATAAGTAGGGGGCCCTACGAGCAGTACTTC.

This clone was counted between two and nine times. The genes are TRBV6-1 and TRBJ2-1; possibly TRBD1 or TRBD2 for D (5 bases each). The V gene lost 10 bases and the J gene lost 4 bases, with 17 bases spanning the gap. The CDR3 sequence is 14 residues long. Germline CDR1 is MNHNS and CDR2 is SASEGT. In DNA form, the CDR3 reads TGTGCCACTGGGGGATTGCCGATTTACAATGAGCAGTTCTTC. Residues: CATGGLPIYNEQFF.

The CDR3 loop is CASSPQDGPYGYTF. The CDR3, as DNA: TGTGCCAGCTCACCCCAGGACGGACCCTATGGCTACACCTTC. The rearrangement joins TRBV18 to TRBJ1-2; D is unclear. Germline V CDR1 and CDR2: KGHSH, LQKENI. CDR3 length: 14 amino acids. Trimming removed 3 bases from V and 4 bases from J, with 12 bases in between.

This clone has only one observation. This chain's CDR3 is CASSPRQQLAKNIQYF. CDR3 DNA sequence: TGCGCCAGCAGCCCCCGACAGCAACTAGCCAAAAACATTCAGTACTTC. The chain carries TRBV5-1 and TRBJ2-4, with D tentatively TRBD1 (5 bases). V was pared by 4 bases and J by 0 bases, with 14 bases between. The CDR3 is made up of 16 amino acids. From germline, CDR1 is SGHRS and CDR2 YFSETQ.

V and J are TRBV7-2 and TRBJ2-3; 11 positions match TRBD2. The CDR3 sequence is 15 residues long. The V segment lost 2 bases and the J segment 4 bases; nucleotides outside the gene matches: 2. The V gene's germline CDR1 is SGHTA and CDR2 FQGNSA. CDR3 protein: CASSLLAGGSDTQYF. The CDR3 bases are TGTGCCAGCAGCTTATTAGCGGGAGGGTCAGATACGCAGTATTTT.

This rearrangement joins TRBV7-8 to TRBJ2-7; tentatively, D is TRBD1 (7 bases). The germline gives CDR1 SGHVS, CDR2 FQNEAQ. The CDR3 loop spans 18 amino acids. V was cut by 1 base and J by 2 bases, with 21 bases left in between. The CDR3 nucleotides are TGTGCCAGCAGCTTAGGTGGAGGGGGCGAGGGAAGGACCTACGAGCAGTACTTC. Translated: CASSLGGGGEGRTYEQYF.

The V call is TRBV7-3, the J call TRBJ2-3; D gene unclear. This CDR3 is 14 amino acids long. V was shortened by 0 bases and J by 2 bases, with 6 bases between the two germline ends. Germline assignment: CDR1 SGHTA and CDR2 FQGTGA. The CDR3 spells CASSLTGYTDTQYF. The CDR3 DNA follows: TGTGCCAGCAGCTTAACGGGTTACACAGATACGCAGTATTTT.

This chain joins TRBV7-8 and TRBJ2-3; the D is unclear. CDR3 length equals 21 residues. Trimming removed 2 bases from V and 1 base from J, with 28 bases in between. CDR1 and CDR2 (germline): SGHVS, FQNEAQ. CDR3 residues: CASSLSEGGPSEVARTDTQYF. The DNA for the CDR3 is TGTGCCAGCAGCTTAAGTGAAGGCGGCCCCTCCGAGGTAGCTCGCACAGATACGCAGTATTTT.